The 20 T cell receptor beta chains reported below all come from one sample, sequenced in a study of T cells expressing NK-cell markers. With the 5' RACE reads reprocessed, TCRdb shows one record per CDR3 protein and no DNA. The sample table includes some 190,000 distinct CDR3 sequences. Sequencing was carried out using blood T cells: a sorted CD56 or NKG2C T cell subset, CD4+ or CD8+ T cells, or bulk PBMC T cells (not recorded which). These receptors were collected from a man aged 18 to 69 in good health.

The chain links TRBV12-3 or TRBV12-4 to TRBJ2-3; TCRdb's D call of TRBD1 is untestable without DNA. The CDR3 has 14 residues. CDR3 sequence reads: CASSWDGFTDTQYF.

The J gene is TRBJ1-2, the V gene TRBV2; TCRdb outputs TRBD1, but without DNA this stays unchecked. Germline V CDR1 and CDR2: SNHLY, FYNNEI. The CDR3 length is 15 residues. The CDR3 loop reads CASSNPGQGNYGYTF. The variable domain in full, with the rest retrieved from reference TRBV2 and TRBJ1-2, is EPEVTQTPSHQVTQMGQEVILRCVPISNHLYFYWYRQILGQKVEFLVSFYNNEISEKSEIFDDQFSVERPDGSNFTLKIRSTKLEDSAMYFCASSNPGQGNYGYTFGSGTRLTVV.

This clonotype is medium-sized (0.01 to 0.1%) by frequency. V is TRBV4-2 and J is TRBJ2-7; the TRBD2 assignment by TCRdb is unverifiable without DNA. Germline CDR1 and CDR2: LGHNA and YNFKEQ. The CDR3 covers 15 residues. The CDR3 loop is CASSLSGGPSYEQYF.

The J gene is TRBJ1-1, the V gene TRBV5-1; TCRdb's assignment of TRBD1 cannot be checked, as there is no DNA. The germline gives CDR1 SGHRS, CDR2 YFSETQ. The CDR3 is made up of 12 amino acids. This chain's CDR3 is CASSPTGERAFF.

The chain uses TRBV7-8 and TRBJ2-7. The CDR3 is 13 residues long. Germline CDR1 reads SGHVS; CDR2 reads FQNEAQ. This chain's CDR3 is CASSLQSSYEQYF. The entire variable domain, with the rest obtained from reference TRBV7-8 and TRBJ2-7, is as follows: GAGVSQSPRYKVAKRGQDVALRCDPISGHVSLFWYQQALGQGPEFLTYFQNEAQLDKSGLPSDRFFAERPEGSVSTLKIQRTQQEDSAVYLCASSLQSSYEQYFGPGTRLTVT.

The chain combines TRBV19 with TRBJ2-5; the TCRdb D gene call, TRBD2, has no DNA to confirm it. Per the germline V gene, CDR1 is LNHDA and CDR2 is SQIVND (reference sequence). The CDR3 loop spans 15 amino acids. Here the CDR3 reads CASSISGGFTETQYF.

The chain has TRBV20-1 and TRBJ2-7; there is no DNA to check the TCRdb D call of TRBD2. The CDR3 sequence is 15 residues long. Germline CDR1 DFQATT, CDR2 SNEGSKA (reference sequence). The CDR3 loop is CSARDPGSPGYEQYF.

The chain joins TRBV5-6 to TRBJ2-1; TCRdb names TRBD2, which stays unverified in the absence of DNA. From germline, CDR1 is SGHDT and CDR2 YYEEEE. CDR3 length equals 16 residues. The CDR3 region is CASSPHGGGGRNEQFF.

V gene TRBV20-1 combines with J gene TRBJ2-2; the D gene TCRdb calls, TRBD1, cannot be checked with no DNA. Germline CDR1 is DFQATT and CDR2 is SNEGSKA (reference sequence). The CDR3 sequence is 13 residues long. CDR3 in amino acids: CSAWGGGTGELFF.

The chain links TRBV7-2 to TRBJ2-1. The CDR3 has 16 amino acids. Germline V CDR1 and CDR2: SGHTA, FQGNSA. The CDR3 is CASSLDRGGPYNEQFF. Full variable domain (outside the CDR3, taken from reference TRBV7-2 and TRBJ2-1): GAGVSQSPSNKVTEKGKDVELRCDPISGHTALYWYRQSLGQGLEFLIYFQGNSAPDKSGLPSDRFSAERTGGSVSTLTIQRTQQEDSAVYLCASSLDRGGPYNEQFFGPGTRLTVL.

The chain employs TRBV24-1 and TRBJ2-6. Germline V CDR1 and CDR2: KGHDR, SFDVKD. CDR3 size: 12 residues. The CDR3 region is CATSDPKGVLTF.

The gene calls are TRBV15 and TRBJ2-1. The CDR3 runs 14 residues. Germline V gene lookup returns CDR1 LNHNV and CDR2 YYDKDF (reference sequence). The CDR3 here is CATSREASYNEQFF. Full variable domain (missing parts from reference TRBV15 and TRBJ2-1): DAMVIQNPRYQVTQFGKPVTLSCSQTLNHNVMYWYQQKSSQAPKLLFHYYDKDFNNEADTPDNFQSRRPNTSFCFLDIRSPGLGDTAMYLCATSREASYNEQFFGPGTRLTVL.

V is TRBV5-6 and J is TRBJ2-3; the D call from TCRdb, TRBD1, cannot be confirmed without DNA. The germline gives CDR1 SGHDT, CDR2 YYEEEE. The CDR3 is 16 amino acids. The CDR3 region is CASSYLTGAGTDTQYF.

V and J are TRBV12-3 or TRBV12-4 and TRBJ1-1. This CDR3 contains 13 residues. The CDR3 sequence is CASSLGLGAEAFF.

The CDR3 here is CASSRGQGWTEAFF. V is TRBV3-1 and J is TRBJ1-1; the D call from TCRdb, TRBD1, cannot be confirmed without DNA. The CDR3 runs 14 residues. CDR1 is LGHDT and CDR2 is YNNKEL in the germline V gene (reference sequence).

This chain links TRBV28 with TRBJ2-7. The germline V gene encodes CDR1 MDHEN and CDR2 SYDVKM. The CDR3 covers 13 residues. This chain's CDR3 is CASGDRVYYEQYF. The whole variable domain, filled in from reference TRBV28 and TRBJ2-7, reads DVKVTQSSRYLVKRTGEKVFLECVQDMDHENMFWYRQDPGLGLRLIYFSYDVKMKEKGDIPEGYSVSREKKERFSLILESASTNQTSMYLCASGDRVYYEQYFGPGTRLTVT.

The chain carries TRBV5-1 and TRBJ2-3; the TCRdb call, TRBD1, lacks DNA for checking. Germline loops: CDR1 SGHRS, CDR2 YFSETQ. The CDR3 contains 16 residues. The CDR3 region is CASSSRQGPYTDTQYF.

The rearrangement joins TRBV11-1 to TRBJ2-1; the TRBD2 assignment by TCRdb is unverifiable without DNA. This CDR3 has 18 residues. CDR1 and CDR2 from the germline V gene are SGHAT and FQDESV (reference sequence). This CDR3 reads CASSSPLLAPSSYNEQFF.

The rearrangement joins TRBV7-8 to TRBJ2-3; TCRdb's D call of TRBD1 is untestable without DNA. The CDR3 is made up of 18 amino acids. Germline V lookup: CDR1 SGHVS, CDR2 FQNEAQ. CDR3 sequence: CASSRGWSTGTNTDTQYF.

The chain links TRBV20-1 to TRBJ1-1. The CDR3 runs 12 residues. Germline V gene sequence: CDR1 DFQATT, CDR2 SNEGSKA (reference sequence). The CDR3 loop reads CSAKFTDTEAFF.